This TCR beta chain was found in a study of vaccination effects on CD4 cells after COVID-19. Remarks on this clone: Its antigen is unknown.

Only in-frame clones appear in the TCRdb table, and some are missing; sequencing was by immunoSEQ multiplex PCR. Of about 50,000 clones listed, about 70% are singletons. Unmatched junction bases numbered 9, after V lost 0 bases and J lost 6 bases. The CDR3 covers 17 residues. Looked up from germline, CDR1 is SGHAT and CDR2 is FQNNGV. Subsequent to approximately 9 days of culture, CD4+ T cells were isolated. Documented for the person is a PCR-confirmed SARS-CoV-2 infection occurring between March and December 2020. Participants were vaccinated with two doses of either the BNT162b2 or mRNA-1273 vaccine.

The rearrangement uses TRBV11-2 and TRBJ2-1, with 9 bases fitting TRBD1. The receptor was derived from a human donor who had a prior SARS-CoV-2 infection. Sample: CD4+ T cells from PBMCs cultured without peptide, taken after COVID-19 vaccination. The CDR3 protein is CASSLDLRTGVRNEQFF. CDR3 coding DNA: TGTGCCAGCAGCTTAGATCTTAGGACAGGGGTTCGCAATGAGCAGTTCTTC.